A selection of T cell receptor beta chains follows, all from one sample in a study of shared clonotypes between healthy human individuals. TCRdb keeps only in-frame clones here, not all; method: immunoSEQ multiplex PCR. The sample consists of about 1.5 million clones, around 97% of them appearing once. Material: naive CD4+ T cells sorted from blood. These receptors all come from a man in his thirties or forties in good health. Each CDR3 is given with its conserved first and last residue. Each record gives: V gene, D gene, J gene, clone size, CDR3 protein, CDR3 DNA. A D gene is named only where the DNA matches it firmly. The size entry is marked missing in some rows and otherwise reads once, few, many or a size class.

TRBV7-9	NA	TRBJ2-1	NA	CASSPEGHEQFF	TGTGCCAGCAGCCCCGAAGGCCATGAGCAGTTCTTC
TRBV20-1	NA	TRBJ2-7	once	CSASAAGEQYF	TGCAGTGCTAGTGCGGCAGGGGAGCAGTACTTC
TRBV7-8	NA	TRBJ2-1	NA	CASSAAGSRNYNEQFF	TGTGCCAGCAGCGCCGCAGGGTCTAGGAACTACAATGAGCAGTTCTTC
TRBV25-1	NA	TRBJ1-5	NA	CASSTINQPQHF	TGTGCCAGCAGTACCATCAATCAGCCCCAGCATTTT
TRBV4-3	NA	TRBJ2-3	NA	CASSQGQDSTDTQYF	TGCGCCAGCAGCCAAGGACAGGATAGCACAGATACGCAGTATTTT
TRBV18	NA	TRBJ1-1	NA	CASSQQGRGAEAFF	TGTGCCAGCTCACAGCAGGGAAGAGGGGCTGAAGCTTTCTTT
TRBV19	NA	TRBJ1-2	NA	CASSKLGGYGYTF	TGTGCCAGTAGTAAACTCGGGGGCTATGGCTACACCTTC
TRBV27	NA	TRBJ1-5	NA	CASSLADRQPQHF	TGTGCCAGCAGTTTAGCAGACAGGCAGCCCCAGCATTTT
TRBV20-1	NA	TRBJ2-7	NA	CSARGDYEQYF	TGCAGTGCTAGAGGCGATTACGAGCAGTACTTC
TRBV5-4	TRBD1	TRBJ2-5	NA	CASSLGDRGQETQYF	TGTGCCAGCAGCTTGGGGGACAGGGGCCAAGAGACCCAGTACTTC
TRBV10-3	NA	TRBJ2-1	NA	CAISESGGVYNEQFF	TGTGCCATCAGTGAGTCGGGCGGGGTCTACAATGAGCAGTTCTTC
TRBV5-1	NA	TRBJ2-1	NA	CASSVGQQHSYNEQFF	TGCGCCAGCAGCGTAGGACAGCAACACTCCTACAATGAGCAGTTCTTC
TRBV5-4	NA	TRBJ2-1	NA	CASSQGGESGYNEQFF	TGTGCCAGCAGTCAAGGGGGGGAGAGTGGTTACAATGAGCAGTTCTTC
TRBV5-1	NA	TRBJ1-1	NA	CASSLSVTNTEAFF	TGCGCCAGCAGCTTGTCGGTCACGAACACTGAAGCTTTCTTT
TRBV25-1	NA	TRBJ1-3	NA	CASSPTGEAGNTIYF	TGTGCCAGCAGCCCGACAGGAGAGGCTGGAAACACCATATATTTT
TRBV28	TRBD2	TRBJ2-2	NA	CASTSLRGANTGELFF	TGTGCCAGCACCTCCTTACGGGGGGCGAACACCGGGGAGCTGTTTTTT
TRBV9	TRBD1	TRBJ1-2	NA	CASSVEVTGDYGYTF	TGTGCCAGCAGCGTAGAAGTGACAGGGGACTATGGCTACACCTTC
TRBV5-1	TRBD2	TRBJ2-1	NA	CASSLLAGTTGNEQFF	TGCGCCAGCAGCCTACTAGCGGGGACAACCGGGAATGAGCAGTTCTTC
TRBV2	TRBD2	TRBJ2-7	NA	CASNVLAGVYEQYF	TGTGCCAGCAACGTACTAGCGGGAGTCTACGAGCAGTACTTC
TRBV7-3	NA	TRBJ2-1	NA	CASSRDGTNNEQFF	TGTGCCAGCAGCAGGGACGGAACGAACAATGAGCAGTTCTTC
TRBV10-1	TRBD1	TRBJ1-1	once	CASRDRVNTEAFF	TGCGCCAGCAGAGACAGGGTGAACACTGAAGCTTTCTTT
TRBV7-9	NA	TRBJ1-2	once	CASSLSGREDYGYTF	TGTGCCAGCAGCTTAAGTGGCAGGGAGGACTATGGCTACACCTTC
TRBV28	NA	TRBJ2-7	NA	CASSFPGTVSYEQYF	TGTGCCAGCAGTTTTCCCGGGACGGTCTCCTACGAGCAGTACTTC
TRBV14	NA	TRBJ2-7	NA	CASSQDLTGYEQYF	TGTGCCAGCAGCCAAGATCTCACAGGATACGAGCAGTACTTC
TRBV27	TRBD2	TRBJ2-7	NA	CASARTSGLGYEQYF	TGTGCCAGCGCCCGGACTAGCGGGCTCGGCTACGAGCAGTACTTC
TRBV5-1	NA	TRBJ1-2	NA	CASSLDFSGYTF	TGCGCCAGCAGCTTGGATTTCTCTGGCTACACCTTC
TRBV11-2	NA	TRBJ2-1	NA	CASSSGAMSDEQFF	TGTGCCAGCAGCTCGGGGGCGATGTCGGATGAGCAGTTCTTC
TRBV4-1	NA	TRBJ2-7	NA	CASSRLGLPGYEQYF	TGCGCCAGCAGCCGCCTCGGGCTCCCGGGCTACGAGCAGTACTTC
TRBV11-2	NA	TRBJ1-5	NA	CASSPGVGFGQPQHF	TGTGCCAGCAGCCCCGGAGTGGGTTTCGGTCAGCCCCAGCATTTT
TRBV15	NA	TRBJ2-7	NA	CATSRDLKTYEQYF	TGTGCCACCAGCAGAGATCTGAAGACCTACGAGCAGTACTTC
TRBV4-1	NA	TRBJ1-3	NA	CASSQDEYSGNTIYF	TGCGCCAGCAGCCAAGATGAATACAGCGGAAACACCATATATTTT
TRBV6-1	NA	TRBJ1-2	NA	CASSAAGDYGYTF	TGTGCCAGCAGTGCGGCCGGGGACTATGGCTACACCTTC
TRBV7-9	NA	TRBJ1-5	NA	CASSLGGVLSNQPQHF	TGTGCCAGCAGCTTAGGGGGGGTACTTAGCAATCAGCCCCAGCATTTT
TRBV5-4	TRBD1	TRBJ2-1	NA	CASSFRDRVDNEQFF	TGTGCCAGCAGCTTCCGGGACAGGGTTGACAATGAGCAGTTCTTC
TRBV9	TRBD2	TRBJ2-7	NA	CASSVASGSPHEQYF	TGTGCCAGCAGCGTAGCTAGCGGGAGTCCCCACGAGCAGTACTTC
TRBV10-3	NA	TRBJ2-3	once	CAISIGSTDTQYF	TGTGCCATCAGCATTGGCAGCACAGATACGCAGTATTTT
TRBV5-1	TRBD1	TRBJ1-1	NA	CASRRDRGATEAFF	TGCGCCAGCAGGCGGGACAGGGGGGCAACTGAAGCTTTCTTT
TRBV6-5	TRBD1	TRBJ1-1	NA	CASSYYRGNTEAFF	TGTGCCAGCAGTTACTACAGGGGGAACACTGAAGCTTTCTTT
TRBV6-1	TRBD1	TRBJ2-7	NA	CASSPGTGPYEQYF	TGTGCCAGCAGTCCCGGGACAGGGCCCTACGAGCAGTACTTC
TRBV5-1	NA	TRBJ2-7	NA	CASSLGGTLSYEQYF	TGCGCCAGCAGCTTAGGGGGGACACTCTCCTACGAGCAGTACTTC